The 27 T cell receptor beta chains in this list originate from one sample, sequenced in a study of regulatory T cells in long-lasting Graves disease. Time point meaning: persistent/refractory GD, antithyroid drugs over 5 years with positive TRAb. Making the TCR library involved RNA that had been extracted from PBMCs. Library construction for TCR beta used iRepertoire HTBI primers and Arm-PCR of CDR3 regions. TCRdb passed the multiplex PCR reads through MiXCR, listing each CDR3 protein once. The sample gives about 430,000 distinct CDR3 sequences, 21% of which show up once; over 11% is in the top ten. Sequencing used peripheral blood mononuclear cells (PBMCs), obtained when the disease was refractory, from a patient treated with antithyroid drugs. The source of these receptors is a female donor with Graves disease.

This clonotype was seen a handful of times. The chain links TRBV3-1 to TRBJ2-4, with D possibly being TRBD2 (6 bases). Deletions cut 0 bases from V and 0 bases from J, with 12 bases between. CDR3 size: 17 residues. The germline gives CDR1 LGHDT, CDR2 YNNKEL (reference sequence). The CDR3 sequence is CASSQDGLTRAKNIQYF. The DNA of the CDR3 is TGTGCCAGCAGCCAAGACGGGCTGACTAGAGCCAAAAACATTCAGTACTTC.

This chain connects TRBV12-3 or TRBV12-4 to TRBJ2-2; D perhaps matches TRBD2 (6 bases). This CDR3 comprises 15 residues. Trimming cost V 7 bases and J 1 base, with 13 bases left between them. CDR3 in amino acids: CASTLGGGNTGELFF. CDR3 nucleotides: TGTGCCAGCACATTGGGAGGTGGGAACACCGGGGAGCTGTTTTTT.

In the case of this clonotype: The junction does not match germline at one end; this may be a read error. The chain couples TRBV12-3 or TRBV12-4 to TRBJ1-1; no reliable D call. The CDR3 totals 15 residues. CDR3 nucleotides: TGTGCCAGCAGACGACAAACAGAAATGAACACTGAGGCTTTCTTT. Translated, it gives CASRRQTEMNTEAFF.

Turning to this clonotype: With a much larger clone just one base away, this may be a read error. The V and J genes are TRBV7-6 and TRBJ1-1, with no clear D. Germline V gives CDR1 SGHVS, CDR2 FNYEAQ. This CDR3 has 13 residues. V lost 4 bases, J lost 1 base, and 7 bases lay in between. CDR3 loop: CASSYTENTEAFF. In DNA, the CDR3 is TGTGCCAGCAGCTACACAGAGAACACTGAAGCTTTCTTT.

This clonotype occurred many times. The chain uses TRBV2 and TRBJ2-3; possible D gene TRBD1, 5 bases. The CDR3 spans 14 residues. V shed 2 bases and J shed 5 bases, with 11 bases lying between them. Germline lookup yields CDR1 SNHLY and CDR2 FYNNEI. The CDR3 DNA sequence: TGTGCCAGCAGTGAACGAATAGGGGTAGATACGCAGTATTTT. Its protein is CASSERIGVDTQYF.

This clonotype was detected many times. The chain links TRBV6-5 to TRBJ2-2; possibly TRBD2 for D (5 bases). The CDR3 has 15 residues. The V end was cut by 0 bases, the J end by 6 bases, with 11 bases between. Germline loops: CDR1 MNHEY, CDR2 SVGAGI. As DNA, the CDR3 is TGTGCCAGCAGTTACTCGATAACGGGGTCCGGGGAGCTGTTTTTT. Its translation is CASSYSITGSGELFF.

The table lists this clonotype with many counts. The V call is TRBV3-1, the J call TRBJ1-1, with D unresolved. V lost 1 base, J lost 8 bases, and 11 bases lay in between. The CDR3 runs 13 residues. Germline-derived CDR1 and CDR2 are LGHDT and YNNKEL (reference sequence). CDR3 in DNA: TGTGCCAGCAGCCAAGGGCAGCTCAGCGAAGCTTTCTTT. This translates into CASSQGQLSEAFF.

The sample holds many counts of this clonotype. This chain connects TRBV28 to TRBJ1-2; weak D call: TRBD1 (6 bases). The CDR3 runs to 15 residues. The V end lost 2 bases, the J end lost 6 bases, and 16 bases lay between the germline ends. Germline CDR1 is MDHEN and CDR2 is SYDVKM. The CDR3 DNA reads TGTGCCAGCAGTTTAGGCCAGCGGGGGCTCCATGGCTACACCTTC. Protein product: CASSLGQRGLHGYTF.

This clonotype was detected a few times. Just one base apart from a much larger clone, this may be a read error. The genes are TRBV12-3 or TRBV12-4 and TRBJ2-5, with D uncertain. CDR3 length: 13 amino acids. CDR3 coding DNA: TGTGCCAGCACCCCTCAACTCCAAGAGGCCCAGTACTTC. This codes for CASTPQLQEAQYF.

The rearrangement uses TRBV27 and TRBJ2-7, with D tentatively TRBD1 (6 bases). Germline lookup yields CDR1 MNHEY and CDR2 SMNVEV (reference sequence). The V and J ends lost 5 bases and 1 base respectively, with 12 bases between them. The length of the CDR3 is 14 residues. CDR3 amino acids: CASSRTERSYEQYF. The CDR3 DNA sequence: TGTGCCAGCAGTCGGACAGAGAGATCCTACGAGCAGTACTTC.

V is TRBV27 and J is TRBJ1-1, with 7 bases identical to TRBD1. The length of the CDR3 is 14 residues. The J segment lost 10 bases and the V segment lost 2 bases, leaving 10 bases of the junction unmatched. The germline V gene has CDR1 MNHEY and CDR2 SMNVEV (reference sequence). As DNA, the CDR3 is TGTGCCAGCAGTTTAGTAGGGGGCAAGGTCGGAGCTTTCTTT. Translated, it gives CASSLVGGKVGAFF.

This clonotype was counted at least ten times. The rearrangement joins TRBV28 to TRBJ2-6; TRBD1 is a possible D gene (6 bases). This CDR3 spans 14 amino acids. Germline CDR1 MDHEN, CDR2 SYDVKM. The ends were cut back, 7 bases at V and 9 bases at J, with 16 bases in the middle. The CDR3 region has the DNA TGTGCCAGCACTAACAGGGTTCCGGACAACGTCCTGACTTTC. It specifies CASTNRVPDNVLTF.

This clonotype was detected only a few times. The rearrangement joins TRBV30 to TRBJ2-7, with TRBD1 as a possible D gene (6 bases). This CDR3 is 12 amino acids long. Germline assignment: CDR1 GTSNPN and CDR2 SVGIG (reference sequence). Trimming took off 0 bases at V and 5 bases at J, with 8 bases between the two ends. The CDR3 protein is CAWSVGGNEQYF. CDR3 nucleotides: TGTGCCTGGAGTGTAGGGGGAAACGAGCAGTACTTC.

Comment on this clonotype: A junction end diverges from the germline sequence, so it may reflect a read error. This sequence joins TRBV6-5 and TRBJ2-5; TRBD2 matches at 7 bases. Germline CDR1 MNHEY, CDR2 SVGAGI. The CDR3 is 13 residues long. For the CDR3, the DNA is TGTGCCAGCAGTTACGGGGGAGGGGAGACCCAGTGCTTC. The encoded protein is CASSYGGGETQCF.

For this clonotype: A read error is possible here, since a much larger clone lies one base away. The chain joins TRBV7-9 to TRBJ1-2, with 7 bases identical to TRBD1. The CDR3 consists of 13 residues. V lost 5 bases, J lost 3 bases, and 3 bases stayed unmatched. Germline CDR1 SEHNR, CDR2 FQNEAQ (reference sequence). The DNA for the CDR3 is TGTGCCAGCAGCCCGGGACAGTACTATGGCTACACCTTC. Protein product: CASSPGQYYGYTF.

This clonotype was seen more than once but under ten times. The chain links TRBV7-2 to TRBJ2-7, with D possibly matching TRBD2 (6 bases). The CDR3 has 16 residues. The germline CDR1 and CDR2 sequences are SGHTA and FQGNSA. V was shortened by 0 bases and J by 3 bases, with 15 bases between the two germline ends. This CDR3 is CASSLAAGGTVYEQYF. CDR3 sequence (DNA): TGTGCCAGCAGCTTAGCGGCGGGTGGGACTGTCTACGAGCAGTACTTC.

This clonotype was counted only a few times. The V gene is TRBV15, the J gene TRBJ1-3, with D tentatively TRBD1 (6 bases). V lost 0 bases to trimming and J lost 2 bases, with 11 bases between them. Germline CDR1 and CDR2: LNHNV and YYDKDF (reference sequence). CDR3 length: 16 residues. The CDR3: CATSRERGFTGNTIYF. CDR3 nucleotide sequence: TGTGCCACCAGCAGAGAGAGGGGGTTCACTGGAAACACCATATATTTT.

CDR3 region: CAISRDTPNYGYTF. In nucleotides, the CDR3 is TGTGCCATCAGTCGGGACACCCCCAACTATGGCTACACCTTC. This chain joins TRBV10-3 and TRBJ1-2, with D maybe TRBD1 (6 bases). V lost 5 bases, J lost 2 bases, and 12 bases lay in between. CDR1 ENHRY and CDR2 SYGVKD come from the germline V gene. CDR3 size: 14 residues.

This clonotype was counted ten times or more. The chain combines TRBV7-9 with TRBJ2-7; a possible D gene is TRBD1 (5 bases). The CDR3 has 15 amino acids. V dropped 1 base and J dropped 3 bases, with 13 bases sitting between them. Germline assignment: CDR1 SEHNR and CDR2 FQNEAQ (reference sequence). The CDR3 region is CASSLVLGANYEQYF. CDR3 bases: TGTGCCAGCAGCTTAGTTCTAGGGGCCAACTACGAGCAGTACTTC.

This clonotype was seen at least ten times. The J gene is TRBJ2-7, the V gene TRBV6-2 or TRBV6-3; D remains unclear. Germline loops: CDR1 MNHEY, CDR2 SVGEGT. V lost 2 bases, J lost 2 bases, and 16 bases lay in between. This CDR3 has 16 amino acids. For the CDR3, the DNA is TGTGCCAGCAGTTACCAGGCTTTAGATCCGACCTACGAGCAGTACTTC. It encodes CASSYQALDPTYEQYF.

This clonotype was observed a handful of times. The chain is built from TRBV9 and TRBJ1-3; D is unresolved. V was cut by 5 bases and J by 4 bases, with 16 bases left in between. The CDR3 has 15 residues. Germline lookup yields CDR1 SGDLS and CDR2 YYNGEE. As DNA, the CDR3 is TGTGCCAGCAGATCAGAGACGGCGTGGGGAAACACCATATATTTT. Translation gives CASRSETAWGNTIYF.

The table lists this clonotype with many counts. This chain uses TRBV27 with TRBJ1-5; D is ambiguous. The CDR3 sequence is 12 residues long. Germline V gene lookup returns CDR1 MNHEY and CDR2 SMNVEV (reference sequence). V lost 7 bases, J lost 1 base, and 5 bases lay in between. CDR3 protein: CASKASNQPQHF. The CDR3, as DNA: TGTGCCAGCAAGGCGAGCAATCAGCCCCAGCATTTT.

The gene calls are TRBV9 and TRBJ2-2; 13 bases map to TRBD2. The CDR3 totals 17 residues. After removal of 3 bases from V and 4 bases from J, the junction contained 6 bases not matched to a gene. Per germline, CDR1 SGDLS and CDR2 YYNGEE. The CDR3 loop is CASSETGLAGPTGELFF. The CDR3 nucleotides are TGTGCCAGCAGCGAAACGGGACTAGCGGGACCCACCGGGGAGCTGTTTTTT.

The genes are TRBV5-1 and TRBJ2-7; a weak D match, TRBD2 (6 bases). Germline CDR1 is SGHRS and CDR2 is YFSETQ. CDR3 length: 13 amino acids. Trimming shortened V by 4 bases and J by 3 bases, and 11 bases separated the two germline ends. Written as DNA, the CDR3 is TGCGCCAGCAGCGAAACGGGAGACTACGAGCAGTACTTC. This translates into CASSETGDYEQYF.

The chain joins TRBV20-1 to TRBJ2-2, with D uncertain. Per germline, CDR1 DFQATT and CDR2 SNEGSKA (reference sequence). The CDR3 length is 14 residues. Trimming stripped 0 bases from V and 5 bases from J, with 10 bases between. The CDR3 here is CSARDIFRTGELFF. CDR3 in DNA: TGCAGTGCTAGAGATATTTTCCGGACCGGGGAGCTGTTTTTT.

This clonotype was detected a few times. The chain recombines TRBV30 with TRBJ2-6; D is perhaps TRBD1 or TRBD2 (6 bases each). The CDR3 spans 14 residues. V was trimmed by 6 bases and J by 2 bases, leaving 11 bases between them. Germline V lookup: CDR1 GTSNPN, CDR2 SVGIG (reference sequence). CDR3 residues: CACGGGTGANVLTF. Here the CDR3 DNA reads TGTGCCTGTGGGGGCGGGACTGGGGCCAACGTCCTGACTTTC.

The CDR3 DNA follows: TGTGCCAGCAGCTTTTGCTCAGGGTGTTCTGGAAACACCATATATTTT. It translates to CASSFCSGCSGNTIYF. V usage is TRBV28 and J usage is TRBJ1-3; tentatively, D is TRBD1 (5 bases). The CDR3 covers 16 residues. Germline V lookup: CDR1 MDHEN, CDR2 SYDVKM. The V and J ends lost 6 bases and 1 base respectively, with 16 bases between them.